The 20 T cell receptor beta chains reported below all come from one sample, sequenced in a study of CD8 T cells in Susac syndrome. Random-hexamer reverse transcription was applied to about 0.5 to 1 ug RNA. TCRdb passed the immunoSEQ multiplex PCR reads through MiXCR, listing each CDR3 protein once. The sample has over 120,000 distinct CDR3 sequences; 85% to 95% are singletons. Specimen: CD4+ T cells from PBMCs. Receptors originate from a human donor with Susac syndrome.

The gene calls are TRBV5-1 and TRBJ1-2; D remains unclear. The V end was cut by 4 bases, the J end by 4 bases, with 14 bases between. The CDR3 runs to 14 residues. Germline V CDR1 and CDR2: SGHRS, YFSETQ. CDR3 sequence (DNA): TGCGCCAGCAGCCCGTCCACTACGGGCTATGGCTACACCTTC. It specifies CASSPSTTGYGYTF.

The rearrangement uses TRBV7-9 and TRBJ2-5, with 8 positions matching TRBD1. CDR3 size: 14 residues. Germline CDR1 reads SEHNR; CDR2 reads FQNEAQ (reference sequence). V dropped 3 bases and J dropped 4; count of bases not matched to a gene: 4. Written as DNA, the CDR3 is TGTGCCAGCAGCTTCGACAGGGGTGGAGAGACCCAGTACTTC. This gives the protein CASSFDRGGETQYF.

The CDR3 here is CASSSKQDTEAFF. The CDR3, as DNA: TGTGCCAGCTCATCGAAACAGGACACTGAAGCTTTCTTT. The V gene is TRBV18, the J gene TRBJ1-1; TRBD1 might be the D (5 bases). The CDR3 contains 13 residues. The V end was cut by 5 bases, the J end by 3 bases, with 10 bases between. Germline CDR1 reads KGHSH; CDR2 reads LQKENI.

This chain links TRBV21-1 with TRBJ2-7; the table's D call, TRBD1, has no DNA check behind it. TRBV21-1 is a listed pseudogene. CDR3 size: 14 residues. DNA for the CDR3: TGTGCCAGCAGCAGCGTCCCCCCGGGCAACGAGCAGTACTTC. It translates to CASSSVPPGNEQYF.

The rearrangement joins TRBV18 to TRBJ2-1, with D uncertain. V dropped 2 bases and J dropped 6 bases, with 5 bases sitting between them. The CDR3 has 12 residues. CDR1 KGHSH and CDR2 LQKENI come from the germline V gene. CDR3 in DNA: TGTGCCAGCTCACCAGCCAGCAATGAGCAGTTCTTC. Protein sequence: CASSPASNEQFF.

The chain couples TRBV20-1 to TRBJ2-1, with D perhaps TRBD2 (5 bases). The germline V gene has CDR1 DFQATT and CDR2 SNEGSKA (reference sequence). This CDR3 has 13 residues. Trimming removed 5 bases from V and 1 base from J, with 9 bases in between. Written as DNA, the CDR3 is TGCAGTGCTGGGCGAGGGTCCTACAATGAGCAGTTCTTC. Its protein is CSAGRGSYNEQFF.

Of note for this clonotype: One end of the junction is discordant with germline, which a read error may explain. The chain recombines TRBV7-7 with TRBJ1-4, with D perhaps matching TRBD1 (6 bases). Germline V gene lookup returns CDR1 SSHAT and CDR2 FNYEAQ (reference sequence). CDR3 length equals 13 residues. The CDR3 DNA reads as TGTGCTAGCAGCCTGGACAGAAATGAAAAACTGTTTTTT. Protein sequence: CASSLDRNEKLFF.

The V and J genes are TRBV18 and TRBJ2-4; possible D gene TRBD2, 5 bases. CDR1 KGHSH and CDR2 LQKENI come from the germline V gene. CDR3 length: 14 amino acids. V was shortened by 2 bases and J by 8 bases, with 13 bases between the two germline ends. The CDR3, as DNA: TGTGCCAGCTCACCATTCCAAGCCGGGGACATTCAGTACTTC. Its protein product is CASSPFQAGDIQYF.

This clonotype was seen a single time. The CDR3 DNA reads TGTGCCAGCAGCGTAAGGGGACTAGCGGGGGGAAGCTCCTACAATGAGCAGTTCTTC. This sequence encodes CASSVRGLAGGSSYNEQFF. This sequence joins TRBV9 and TRBJ2-1; 15 nucleotides line up with TRBD2. This CDR3 has 19 residues. Germline values: CDR1 SGDLS, CDR2 YYNGEE. Trimming took 1 base from V and 0 from J; bases not matched to a gene: 5.

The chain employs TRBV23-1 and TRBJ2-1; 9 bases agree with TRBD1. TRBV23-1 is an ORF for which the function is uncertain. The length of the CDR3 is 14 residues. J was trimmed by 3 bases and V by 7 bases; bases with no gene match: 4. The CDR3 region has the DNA TGCGCCAGCAAAGGACAGGGGTTCTACAATGAGCAGTTCTTC. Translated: CASKGQGFYNEQFF.

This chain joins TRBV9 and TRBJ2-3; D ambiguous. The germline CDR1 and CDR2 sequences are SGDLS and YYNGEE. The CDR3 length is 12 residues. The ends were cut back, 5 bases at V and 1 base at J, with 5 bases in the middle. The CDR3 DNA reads TGTGCCAGCAGAGATGGCACAGATACGCAGTATTTT. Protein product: CASRDGTDTQYF.

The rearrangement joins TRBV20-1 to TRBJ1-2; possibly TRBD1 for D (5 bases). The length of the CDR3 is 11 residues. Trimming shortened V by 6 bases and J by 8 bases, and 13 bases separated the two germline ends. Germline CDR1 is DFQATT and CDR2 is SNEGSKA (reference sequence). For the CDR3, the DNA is TGCAGTGCGCCGGGGACGCCGGGCTACACCTTC. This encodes CSAPGTPGYTF.

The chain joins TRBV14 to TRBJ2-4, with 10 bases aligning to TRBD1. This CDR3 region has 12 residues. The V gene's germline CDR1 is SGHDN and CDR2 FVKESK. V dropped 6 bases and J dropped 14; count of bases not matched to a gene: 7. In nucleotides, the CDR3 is TGTGCCAGCAGTGACAGGGGGCATGTAGAGTACTTC. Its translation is CASSDRGHVEYF. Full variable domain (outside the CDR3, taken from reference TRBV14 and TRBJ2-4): EAGVTQFPSHSVIEKGQTVTLRCDPISGHDNLYWYRRVMGKEIKFLLHFVKESKQDESGMPNNRFLAERTGGTYSTLKVQPAELEDSGVYFCASSDRGHVEYFGAGTRLSVL.

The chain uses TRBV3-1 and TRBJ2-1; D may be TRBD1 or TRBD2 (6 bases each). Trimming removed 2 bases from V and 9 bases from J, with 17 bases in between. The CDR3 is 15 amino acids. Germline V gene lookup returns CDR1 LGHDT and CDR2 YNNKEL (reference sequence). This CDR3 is CASSQTGALPGEQFF. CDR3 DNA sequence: TGTGCCAGCAGCCAAACGGGGGCCCTCCCGGGTGAGCAGTTCTTC.

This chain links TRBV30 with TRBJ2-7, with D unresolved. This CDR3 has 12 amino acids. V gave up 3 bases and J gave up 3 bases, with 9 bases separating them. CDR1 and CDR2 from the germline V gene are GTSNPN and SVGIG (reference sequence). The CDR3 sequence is CAWRSESYEQYF. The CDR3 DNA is TGTGCCTGGAGGAGCGAGAGCTACGAGCAGTACTTC.

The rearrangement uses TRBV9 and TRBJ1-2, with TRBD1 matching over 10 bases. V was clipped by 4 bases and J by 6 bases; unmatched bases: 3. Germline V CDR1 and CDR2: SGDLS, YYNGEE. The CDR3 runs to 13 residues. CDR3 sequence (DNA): TGTGCCAGCAGCCGGGGACAGGGGAATGGCTACACCTTC. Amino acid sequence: CASSRGQGNGYTF.

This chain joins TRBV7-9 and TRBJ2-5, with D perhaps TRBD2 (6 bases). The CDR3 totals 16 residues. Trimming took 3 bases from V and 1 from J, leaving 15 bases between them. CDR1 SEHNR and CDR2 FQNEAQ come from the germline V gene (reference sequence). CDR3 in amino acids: CASSLSQEGTQETQYF. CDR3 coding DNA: TGTGCCAGCAGCTTGAGTCAGGAGGGCACCCAAGAGACCCAGTACTTC.

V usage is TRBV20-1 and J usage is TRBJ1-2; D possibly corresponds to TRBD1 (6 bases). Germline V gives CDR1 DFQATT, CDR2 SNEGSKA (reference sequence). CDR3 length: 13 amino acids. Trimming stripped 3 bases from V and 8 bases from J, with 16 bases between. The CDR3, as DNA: TGCAGTGCTAGTTCACAGGGAAATCGGGGCTACACCTTC. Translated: CSASSQGNRGYTF.

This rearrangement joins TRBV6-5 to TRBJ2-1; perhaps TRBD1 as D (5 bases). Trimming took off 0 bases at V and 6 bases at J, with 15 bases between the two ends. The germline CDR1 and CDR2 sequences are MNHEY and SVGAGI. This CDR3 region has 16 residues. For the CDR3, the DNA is TGTGCCAGCAGTTACTCGATCAGGGCTAGTTTCAATGAGCAGTTCTTC. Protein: CASSYSIRASFNEQFF.

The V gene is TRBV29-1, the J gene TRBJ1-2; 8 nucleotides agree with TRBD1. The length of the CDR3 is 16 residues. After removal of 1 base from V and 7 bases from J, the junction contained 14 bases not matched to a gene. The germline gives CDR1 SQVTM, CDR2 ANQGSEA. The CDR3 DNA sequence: TGCAGCGTTGAAGCCTCACCCCAAATAGACAGGGGTGGCTACACCTTC. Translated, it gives CSVEASPQIDRGGYTF.